This T cell receptor (beta chain) derives from a study of blood T cell repertoires in COVID-19. Study at large: Samples taken during acute and convalescent COVID-19 were collected in the United States, Italy and Spain. The analysed material was cDNA or gDNA that came from T cells, B-cell-depleted T cells, or PBMCs.

Authors' analysis steps: Counts of nucleated cells, estimated from reference gene primer amplification, were obtained. The protocol was immunoSEQ multiplex PCR, while the TCRdb copy is restricted to in-frame clones and leaves out a portion. The D gene and trimming were derived from the DNA, and the V and J assignments and clone size from that table. The sample includes 180,000 or so clones, around 85% of them seen just once. This clone was counted between two and nine times. CDR3 size: 9 residues. Per germline, CDR1 LNHDA and CDR2 SQIVND (reference sequence). Trimming took off 10 bases at V and 3 bases at J, with 4 bases between the two ends.

The genes are TRBV19 and TRBJ2-7; D call uncertain. Sample: peripheral blood. The TCR originated in a woman of 80 years or more with acute or convalescent COVID-19. This CDR3 reads CANNYEQYF. CDR3 bases: TGTGCCAATAACTACGAGCAGTACTTC.